The 28 T cell receptor beta chains below were found in one sample sequenced in a study of CD8 T cells in Susac syndrome. Random hexamers were used to reverse transcribe 0.5 to 1 ug of RNA. One entry per CDR3 protein results from TCRdb running MiXCR on the immunoSEQ multiplex PCR reads. The sample holds more than 200,000 distinct CDR3 sequences, just over 90% seen once. Sequencing input: CD4+ T cells from PBMCs. Receptor source: a human donor with multiple sclerosis.

The J gene is TRBJ1-5, the V gene TRBV5-6; D possibly corresponds to TRBD1 (5 bases). V gave up 4 bases and J gave up 2 bases, with 16 bases separating them. The CDR3 loop spans 16 amino acids. Germline lookup yields CDR1 SGHDT and CDR2 YYEEEE. The CDR3 spells CASSIRDVKGNQPQHF. CDR3 nucleotide sequence: TGTGCCAGCAGCATACGGGACGTTAAGGGCAATCAGCCCCAGCATTTT.

DNA for the CDR3: TGTGCCATCAGTGAGTCGGGGGGGGCTGAAGCTTTCTTT. Its translation is CAISESGGAEAFF. The chain carries TRBV10-3 and TRBJ1-1; weak D call: TRBD1 (5 bases). Germline values: CDR1 ENHRY, CDR2 SYGVKD. Deletions cut 0 bases from V and 6 bases from J, with 8 bases between. This CDR3 is 13 amino acids long.

The chain couples TRBV7-9 to TRBJ2-2; D possibly corresponds to TRBD2 (5 bases). V lost 0 bases and J lost 0, with 14 bases in between. The CDR3 is 18 amino acids. Germline CDR1 and CDR2: SEHNR and FQNEAQ (reference sequence). The DNA for the CDR3 is TGTGCCAGCAGCTTAGCGGTTTACGGGGTTACGAACACCGGGGAGCTGTTTTTT. Translation gives CASSLAVYGVTNTGELFF.

The rearrangement links TRBV24-1 to TRBJ2-5; weak D call: TRBD2 (5 bases). Trimming cost V 4 bases and J 4 bases, with 18 bases left between them. Looked up from germline, CDR1 is KGHDR and CDR2 is SFDVKD. This CDR3 has 16 amino acids. The CDR3 sequence is CATSDPATAGLETQYF. CDR3 DNA sequence: TGTGCCACCAGTGACCCAGCCACCGCAGGACTAGAGACCCAGTACTTC.

Only one count was recorded for this clonotype. The chain links TRBV5-4 to TRBJ1-2; maybe TRBD1 (5 bases). The CDR3 is made up of 16 amino acids. Trimming stripped 4 bases from V and 8 bases from J, with 24 bases between. CDR1 and CDR2 from the germline V gene are SGHNT and YYREEE (reference sequence). The CDR3 DNA reads as TGTGCCAGCAGCCCCCGCCCCGGGGCTGGGGTGCGGGGCTACACCTTC. This codes for CASSPRPGAGVRGYTF. The whole variable domain, remainder taken from reference TRBV5-4 and TRBJ1-2, is ETGVTQSPTHLIKTRGQQVTLRCSSQSGHNTVSWYQQALGQGPQFIFQYYREEENGRGNFPPRFSGLQFPNYSSELNVNALELDDSALYLCASSPRPGAGVRGYTFGSGTRLTVV.

This chain joins TRBV23-1 and TRBJ2-5, with D unresolved. TRBV23-1 is an ORF; its function is uncertain. The V and J ends lost 4 bases and 5 bases respectively, with 17 bases between them. This CDR3 contains 15 residues. The CDR3 DNA reads as TGCGCCAGCAGTCCTCCTAAGAGGATGAGGGAGACCCAGTACTTC. As protein: CASSPPKRMRETQYF.

The chain recombines TRBV5-5 with TRBJ2-1; 8 bases match TRBD2. In germline, CDR1 is SGHKS, CDR2 YYEKEE (reference sequence). V was clipped by 7 bases and J by 4 bases; unmatched bases: 4. The CDR3 extends over 13 amino acids. The DNA of the CDR3 is TGTGCCAGCTCACTAGCGGTATACAATGAGCAGTTCTTC. It specifies CASSLAVYNEQFF.

In DNA form, the CDR3 reads TGTGCCAGCAGCACCCCAAATCGGGGCTACACCTTC. Protein sequence: CASSTPNRGYTF. The chain uses TRBV28 and TRBJ1-2, with no clear D. CDR1 MDHEN and CDR2 SYDVKM come from the germline V gene. Trimming removed 6 bases from V and 8 bases from J, with 13 bases in between. CDR3 length equals 12 residues.

The sample holds a few counts of this clonotype. The chain joins TRBV19 to TRBJ1-5; a possible D gene is TRBD1 (6 bases). The germline CDR1 and CDR2 sequences are LNHDA and SQIVND (reference sequence). V was shortened by 5 bases and J by 4 bases, with 12 bases between the two germline ends. The length of the CDR3 is 14 residues. The CDR3 nucleotides are TGTGCCAGTAGTCCCACAGGGCCAAATCAGCCCCAGCATTTT. Translating it yields CASSPTGPNQPQHF.

This CDR3 reads CASSGGGSQGATDTQYF. As DNA, the CDR3 is TGTGCCAGCAGCGGAGGGGGTTCGCAGGGGGCAACAGATACGCAGTATTTT. This chain joins TRBV7-9 and TRBJ2-3, with 8 positions matching TRBD1. Germline V gene data show CDR1 as SEHNR and CDR2 as FQNEAQ (reference sequence). V dropped 5 bases and J dropped 3; count of bases not matched to a gene: 13. There are 17 residues in the CDR3.

The chain uses TRBV30 and TRBJ2-1, with D perhaps TRBD2 (6 bases). Germline-derived CDR1 and CDR2 are GTSNPN and SVGIG (reference sequence). The CDR3 is 16 residues long. V lost 0 bases to trimming and J lost 6 bases, with 18 bases between them. The CDR3 nucleotides read TGTGCCTGGAGTGTAACTCGGGACTTCCGTGGCAATGAGCAGTTCTTC. The encoded protein is CAWSVTRDFRGNEQFF.

Here the CDR3 DNA reads TGTGCCAGCAGTTATCTGGCGGGGGGCCCCGAGAATGAGCAGTTCTTC. Translating gives CASSYLAGGPENEQFF. This sequence joins TRBV6-2 or TRBV6-3 and TRBJ2-1; 8 nucleotides agree with TRBD2. Per the germline V gene, CDR1 is MNHEY and CDR2 is SVGEGT. The CDR3 has 16 amino acids. The V gene end was trimmed by 3 bases and the J gene end by 7 bases; junction bases not matched to a gene: 11.

In regard to this clonotype: As the CDR3 is not closed by the conserved phenylalanine or tryptophan, this likely results from a read error. The V call is TRBV2, the J call TRBJ2-5, with 9 nucleotides matching TRBD2. In germline, CDR1 is SNHLY, CDR2 FYNNEI. This CDR3 contains 15 residues. V gave up 7 bases and J gave up 6 bases; unmatched junction bases: 12. CDR3 coding DNA: TGTGCCAGCACGACGGGAACTAGCGGGTCCCAGACCCAGTACTTA. It yields the protein CASTTGTSGSQTQYL.

The rearrangement joins TRBV10-3 to TRBJ1-1; 7 bases match TRBD1. The J segment lost 3 bases and the V segment lost 5 bases, leaving 9 bases of the junction unmatched. The germline V gene has CDR1 ENHRY and CDR2 SYGVKD. CDR3 length: 15 residues. The CDR3 bases are TGTGCCATCAGTAACAAGAAGGGGGCAGACACTGAAGCTTTCTTT. The encoded protein is CAISNKKGADTEAFF.

The V call is TRBV7-9, the J call TRBJ1-1, with D unresolved. Germline assignment: CDR1 SEHNR and CDR2 FQNEAQ (reference sequence). The ends were cut back, 1 base at V and 6 bases at J, with 12 bases in the middle. The CDR3 totals 14 residues. CDR3 coding DNA: TGTGCCAGCAGCTTAGTAGGGAAGGGCGCTGAAGCTTTCTTT. Translating gives CASSLVGKGAEAFF.

V gene TRBV7-8 combines with J gene TRBJ2-1, with D possibly matching TRBD2 (8 bases). The CDR3 loop spans 14 amino acids. Germline CDR1 is SGHVS and CDR2 is FQNEAQ. Trimming pared 5 bases from V and 9 bases from J, leaving 17 bases between. CDR3 bases: TGTGCCAGCAGCCTCGGACTAGCAGGGGGTGAGCAGTTCTTC. Translation: CASSLGLAGGEQFF.

Here the CDR3 DNA reads TGTGCCAGCAGTGTTGACAGGGCGGGTGGCTACACCTTC. Translation: CASSVDRAGGYTF. The rearrangement links TRBV6-5 to TRBJ1-2, with 7 bases that match TRBD1. The CDR3 runs 13 residues. Per germline, CDR1 MNHEY and CDR2 SVGAGI. V trimming: 5 bases; J trimming: 7 bases; junction bases outside the gene matches: 7.

CDR3 coding DNA: TGTGCCTGGAGCCATACAGGGGGTCATGGCTACACCTTC. Its protein product is CAWSHTGGHGYTF. This sequence joins TRBV30 and TRBJ1-2, with 8 bases aligning to TRBD1. V was pared by 3 bases and J by 6 bases, with 6 bases of the junction left unmatched. Germline V gives CDR1 GTSNPN, CDR2 SVGIG (reference sequence). The CDR3 is made up of 13 amino acids.

The chain carries TRBV5-8 and TRBJ2-3; the D gene is possibly TRBD2 (5 bases). Germline loops: CDR1 SGHTS, CDR2 YDEGEE. The germline V and J ends were trimmed by 4 bases and 4 bases, with 22 bases remaining between them. This CDR3 is 17 amino acids long. The CDR3 protein is CASSPGLWQIGADTQYF. The CDR3 DNA reads as TGTGCCAGCAGCCCCGGTTTGTGGCAGATCGGGGCAGATACGCAGTATTTT. The full variable domain, rest sourced from reference TRBV5-8 and TRBJ2-3, is EAGVTQSPTHLIKTRGQQATLRCSPISGHTSVYWYQQALGLGLQFLLWYDEGEERNRGNFPPRFSGRQFPNYSSELNVNALELEDSALYLCASSPGLWQIGADTQYFGPGTRLTVL.

The chain uses TRBV20-1 and TRBJ2-1, with 10 nucleotides matching TRBD1. The V segment lost 5 bases and the J segment 7 bases; nucleotides outside the gene matches: 8. There are 14 residues in the CDR3. Germline V gene sequence: CDR1 DFQATT, CDR2 SNEGSKA (reference sequence). CDR3 nucleotides: TGCAGTGCTTTCCGTGGGACAGGGGCAAATGAGCAGTTCTTC. Translating gives CSAFRGTGANEQFF.

The rearrangement links TRBV18 to TRBJ1-1; D possibly corresponds to TRBD1 (6 bases). This CDR3 has 14 residues. The germline V and J ends were trimmed by 2 bases and 1 base, with 8 bases remaining between them. CDR1 and CDR2 (germline): KGHSH, LQKENI. The CDR3 sequence: CASSPLGGNTEAFF. The CDR3 region has the DNA TGTGCCAGCTCACCATTAGGGGGGAACACTGAAGCTTTCTTT.

The CDR3 loop reads CASSEFGGQGRETQYF. CDR3 DNA sequence: TGTGCCAGCAGTGAATTCGGAGGACAGGGGAGAGAGACCCAGTACTTC. This chain links TRBV25-1 with TRBJ2-5, with 9 bases fitting TRBD1. V shed 1 base and J 4 bases; nucleotides not matched to a gene: 7. This CDR3 region has 16 residues. Germline CDR1 is MGHDK and CDR2 is SYGVNS.

The chain employs TRBV28 and TRBJ1-1; D may be TRBD1 (5 bases). Germline CDR1 MDHEN, CDR2 SYDVKM. The CDR3 covers 13 residues. V gave up 3 bases and J gave up 10 bases, with 15 bases separating them. The CDR3 bases are TGTGCCAGCAGTTTCCTGCTACGGGGGGGAGCTTTCTTT. As protein: CASSFLLRGGAFF. The entire variable domain, with the rest obtained from reference TRBV28 and TRBJ1-1, is as follows: DVKVTQSSRYLVKRTGEKVFLECVQDMDHENMFWYRQDPGLGLRLIYFSYDVKMKEKGDIPEGYSVSREKKERFSLILESASTNQTSMYLCASSFLLRGGAFFGQGTRLTVV.

This CDR3 is CASSYSRGEPQHF. The CDR3 nucleotides read TGTGCCAGCAGTTACTCGAGAGGGGAGCCCCAGCATTTT. The chain joins TRBV6-5 to TRBJ1-5, with D perhaps matching TRBD1 (5 bases). The ends were cut back, 0 bases at V and 8 bases at J, with 8 bases in the middle. CDR3 length equals 13 residues. The germline CDR1 and CDR2 sequences are MNHEY and SVGAGI.

The rearrangement links TRBV25-1 to TRBJ2-7; 8 bases are a match to TRBD1. V dropped 7 bases and J dropped 3; count of bases not matched to a gene: 8. CDR1 and CDR2 (germline): MGHDK, SYGVNS. The CDR3 sequence is 14 residues long. The CDR3 nucleotides are TGTGCCAGCACCCCGGGGACAGGTAGCTACGAGCAGTACTTC. It is translated as CASTPGTGSYEQYF.

This rearrangement joins TRBV12-3 or TRBV12-4 to TRBJ2-7; D uncertain. Trimming cost V 6 bases and J 1 base, with 13 bases left between them. The CDR3 extends over 14 amino acids. Here the CDR3 reads CASSSSRKSYEQYF. CDR3 in DNA: TGTGCCAGCAGCTCTTCCAGGAAATCCTACGAGCAGTACTTC.

The chain uses TRBV29-1 and TRBJ2-7; TRBD1 or TRBD2 may be the D gene (5 bases each). Trimming cost V 7 bases and J 7 bases, with 20 bases left between them. The CDR3 covers 13 residues. The germline CDR1 and CDR2 sequences are SQVTM and ANQGSEA. DNA of the CDR3: TGCAGCGCCTCCGGGACGGGGAAAGGGGAGCAGTACGTC. This encodes CSASGTGKGEQYV.

V is TRBV4-1 and J is TRBJ2-3, with unresolved D. Per germline, CDR1 MGHRA and CDR2 YSYEKL. CDR3 length: 15 residues. V was shortened by 0 bases and J by 6 bases, with 13 bases between the two germline ends. The CDR3 spells CASSQDLGSADTQYF. In DNA form, the CDR3 reads TGCGCCAGCAGCCAAGATCTTGGGTCCGCGGATACGCAGTATTTT.